These T cell receptor beta chains were read from a single sample in a study of T cells after posttransplantation cyclophosphamide. Here immunoSEQ multiplex PCR was the method, and the copy in TCRdb shows in-frame clones only, minus some. Sampling found 36,000 or so clones, none seen once. Material for sequencing was PBMCs. Receptors were obtained from a girl between 5 and 17 years old in good health, CMV-negative, and a related stem cell transplant donor. Both conserved end residues are part of each CDR3. A D gene is named only where the DNA matches it firmly. The size of a clone is reported for some rows only, either as once, few or many, or as a class for expanded clones.

>TRBD1|TRBV5-1|TRBJ2-7|many
CASSVRQGSYEQYF
TGCGCCAGCAGCGTCCGACAGGGAAGCTACGAGCAGTACTTC
>NA|TRBV2|TRBJ2-7|NA
CAGGAYEQYF
TGTGCAGGCGGGGCCTACGAGCAGTACTTC
>TRBD1|TRBV13|TRBJ1-3|many
CASSLGGPGGPESSGNTIYF
TGTGCCAGCAGCTTAGGCGGGCCAGGGGGCCCTGAATCCTCTGGAAACACCATATATTTT
>TRBD2|TRBV12-5|TRBJ2-5|NA
CASGSHASSGGGQETQYF
TGTGCTAGTGGTTCCCACGCGAGTAGCGGGGGGGGACAAGAGACCCAGTACTTC
>TRBD2|TRBV30|TRBJ2-3|NA
CAWNRRDYHTDTQYF
TGTGCCTGGAACCGCCGGGACTACCACACAGATACGCAGTATTTT
>NA|TRBV6-5|TRBJ1-3|many
CASSRQAFSGNTIYF
TGTGCCAGCAGCAGACAGGCCTTCTCTGGAAACACCATATATTTT
>TRBD2|TRBV9|TRBJ2-3|many
CASSGAERGGKTDTQYF
TGTGCCAGCAGCGGGGCGGAGCGGGGGGGGAAGACAGATACGCAGTATTTT
>NA|TRBV19|TRBJ2-7|many
CASSIGTIYEQYF
TGTGCCAGTAGTATTGGGACAATCTACGAGCAGTACTTC
>NA|TRBV7-7|TRBJ2-5|many
CASSYTGHQETQYF
TGTGCCAGCAGCTATACAGGCCACCAAGAGACCCAGTACTTC
>TRBD1|TRBV6-1|TRBJ1-2|many
CASSERGQGTGYTF
TGTGCCAGCAGTGAGAGGGGACAGGGCACTGGCTACACCTTC
>NA|TRBV4-1|TRBJ2-3|NA
CASSPESGLRTDTQYF
TGCGCCAGCAGCCCCGAGTCGGGACTTCGCACAGATACGCAGTATTTT
>TRBD2|TRBV18|TRBJ2-7|few
CASSPPGGSEYF
TGTGCCAGCTCACCACCCGGCGGGAGTGAGTACTTC
>NA|TRBV10-3|TRBJ2-3|few
CAISESLGGADTQYF
TGTGCCATCAGTGAGTCGTTGGGGGGTGCAGATACGCAGTATTTT
>NA|TRBV4-3|TRBJ1-2|many
CASSQDELGAGNYGYTF
TGCGCCAGCAGCCAAGATGAATTGGGGGCAGGCAACTATGGCTACACCTTC
>TRBD1|TRBV4-2|TRBJ1-2|many
CASSQFGQVEAYTF
TGTGCCAGCAGCCAATTCGGACAGGTGGAGGCCTACACCTTC
>NA|TRBV28|TRBJ2-1|NA
CASSSRTWDNEQFF
TGTGCCAGCAGTTCTAGGACTTGGGACAATGAGCAGTTCTTC
>NA|TRBV25-1|TRBJ1-1|few
CASRHTGTEAFF
TGTGCCAGCAGACACACGGGGACTGAAGCTTTCTTT
>NA|TRBV27|TRBJ2-3|NA
CASSLAYSTDTQYF
TGTGCCAGCAGTCTCGCCTATAGCACAGATACGCAGTATTTT
>TRBD2|TRBV27|TRBJ2-1|few
CASSPGTSGYNEQFF
TGTGCCAGCAGCCCCGGGACTAGCGGATACAATGAGCAGTTCTTC
>TRBD1|TRBV5-1|TRBJ2-7|NA
CASSLSTGTGSYEQYF
TGCGCCAGCAGCTTGTCTACCGGGACAGGGTCCTACGAGCAGTACTTC